One and the same sample provided the 26 T cell receptor beta chains below, sequenced in a study of response to subunit inactivated influenza vaccine. TCRdb reprocessed the RT-PCR reads with MiXCR, giving one entry per CDR3 protein. The sample yields 300,000 to 350,000 distinct CDR3 sequences, 20% to 25% seen once. The sequenced sample was PBMCs from blood, obtained roughly 20 months after vaccination. These receptors were collected from a man aged 50-75 years who received an inactivated influenza vaccine.

With regard to this clonotype: The conserved phenylalanine or tryptophan normally closing the CDR3 is absent here, so this likely arose from a read error. Because the CDR3's place on the DNA is in doubt, the DNA is left out and the CDR3 is given as listed by TCRdb. This chain links TRBV24-1 with TRBJ2-7; no check of the table's D call, TRBD1, against the DNA was made. The CDR3 is 11 residues long, ends included. Germline CDR1 and CDR2: KGHDR and SFDVKD. CDR3 loop: CATSDFPRDTS.

This clonotype was seen ten or more times. This chain links TRBV6-2 or TRBV6-3 with TRBJ2-1; D unclear. The CDR3 totals 14 residues. V was cut by 0 bases and J by 6 bases, with 9 bases left in between. Germline CDR1 is MNHEY and CDR2 is SVGEGT. The DNA of the CDR3 is TGTGCCAGCAGTTACTCGATAATCAGCAATGAGCAGTTCTTC. As protein: CASSYSIISNEQFF.

The rearrangement links TRBV18 to TRBJ2-1; D gene ambiguous. From germline, CDR1 is KGHSH and CDR2 LQKENI. This CDR3 contains 14 residues. The V end lost 1 base, the J end lost 4 bases, and 8 bases lay between the germline ends. DNA for the CDR3: TGTGCCAGCTCACCACTGCATCCTTACAATGAGCAGTTCTTC. Its translation is CASSPLHPYNEQFF.

The chain couples TRBV5-1 to TRBJ1-5; a weak D match, TRBD1 (5 bases). Germline values: CDR1 SGHRS, CDR2 YFSETQ. V was trimmed by 4 bases and J by 6 bases, leaving 20 bases between them. CDR3 length: 16 amino acids. CDR3 protein: CASSPDAGDASQPQHF. The CDR3 bases are TGCGCCAGCAGCCCGGACGCCGGGGACGCTTCTCAGCCCCAGCATTTT.

The chain joins TRBV10-3 to TRBJ1-5, with 11 bases lining up with TRBD1. V shed 6 bases, J shed 5 bases, and the junction held 3 bases outside the gene matches. CDR3 length: 14 residues. CDR1 and CDR2 (germline): ENHRY, SYGVKD. Here the CDR3 DNA reads TGTGCCATCAGCGGGACAGGGGGTGATCAGCCCCAGCATTTT. Translation: CAISGTGGDQPQHF.

DNA for the CDR3: TGTGCCACCCGTACTACCGCGAGACATGGGGAAAAACTGTTTTTT. It yields the protein CATRTTARHGEKLFF. V is TRBV6-1 and J is TRBJ1-4; unclear D gene. Germline loops: CDR1 MNHNS, CDR2 SASEGT. Trimming removed 10 bases at V and 8 bases at J, with 23 bases between. The CDR3 length is 15 residues.

The V call is TRBV7-9, the J call TRBJ2-1; the match to TRBD2 covers 11 bases. Germline-derived CDR1 and CDR2 are SEHNR and FQNEAQ (reference sequence). This CDR3 has 16 amino acids. Losses at the gene ends were 4 bases for V and 5 bases for J; bases not matched to a gene: 7. As DNA, the CDR3 is TGTGCCAGCAGCTACTTTAGCGGGAGGGTTGACAATGAGCAGTTCTTC. Protein product: CASSYFSGRVDNEQFF.

The chain couples TRBV5-1 to TRBJ2-7, with TRBD2 matching over 10 bases. V trimming: 6 bases; J trimming: 5 bases; junction bases outside the gene matches: 2. The CDR3 consists of 12 residues. Germline V lookup: CDR1 SGHRS, CDR2 YFSETQ. As DNA, the CDR3 is TGCGCCAGCACAGGACTAGCGGACGAGCAGTACTTC. Its protein is CASTGLADEQYF.

This clonotype was detected a few times. The rearrangement links TRBV11-2 to TRBJ2-7; 8 bases match TRBD1. The germline gives CDR1 SGHAT, CDR2 FQNNGV. CDR3 length: 11 amino acids. The ends lost 7 bases at V and 6 bases at J; junction bases unmatched: 2. CDR3 DNA sequence: TGTGCCAGCATTGACAGGGGCGAGCAGTACTTC. It translates to CASIDRGEQYF.

The rearrangement joins TRBV18 to TRBJ2-2; weak D call: TRBD1 (6 bases). Looked up from germline, CDR1 is KGHSH and CDR2 is LQKENI. The CDR3 is 15 amino acids. V lost 5 bases, J lost 1 base, and 11 bases lay in between. CDR3 region: CASSSSQGNTGELFF. In DNA form, the CDR3 reads TGTGCCAGCTCATCTTCACAGGGGAACACCGGGGAGCTGTTTTTT.

The chain carries TRBV7-2 and TRBJ2-5, with a possible D match to TRBD1 (6 bases). Germline loops: CDR1 SGHTA, CDR2 FQGNSA. The length of the CDR3 is 16 residues. The V end lost 0 bases, the J end lost 5 bases, and 16 bases lay between the germline ends. CDR3 sequence (DNA): TGTGCCAGCAGCTTAGCGGAAGGCAGGGGCCGGGAGACCCAGTACTTC. Translated, it gives CASSLAEGRGRETQYF.

This clonotype was detected only a few times. V gene TRBV29-1 combines with J gene TRBJ1-1; TRBD1 aligns across 9 bases. The junction had 10 bases not matched to a gene; V was cut back by 5 bases and J by 6 bases. The CDR3 extends over 14 amino acids. Germline values: CDR1 SQVTM, CDR2 ANQGSEA. The CDR3 DNA reads as TGCAGCGTTTCCCTCCGGGACAGGGTCGCTGAAGCTTTCTTT. This sequence encodes CSVSLRDRVAEAFF.

In its sample, this clonotype was seen a few times. J is TRBJ2-2 and V is TRBV6-2 or TRBV6-3; 9 bases align to TRBD1. This CDR3 contains 16 residues. Unmatched junction bases numbered 5, after V lost 2 bases and J lost 4 bases. In germline, CDR1 is MNHEY, CDR2 SVGEGT. The CDR3 is CASSYGTGLGTGELFF. In DNA, the CDR3 is TGTGCCAGCAGTTACGGGACAGGGTTGGGCACCGGGGAGCTGTTTTTT.

The V and J genes are TRBV20-1 and TRBJ2-1, with 8 bases fitting TRBD2. V was clipped by 0 bases and J by 0 bases; unmatched bases: 10. The CDR3 spans 18 residues. Germline values: CDR1 DFQATT, CDR2 SNEGSKA (reference sequence). CDR3 loop: CSARDLASGYSSYNEQFF. In DNA, the CDR3 is TGCAGTGCTAGAGATCTCGCTAGCGGGTACAGCTCCTACAATGAGCAGTTCTTC.

This rearrangement joins TRBV4-3 to TRBJ2-7; D is possibly TRBD1 (6 bases). The V and J ends lost 1 base and 6 bases respectively, with 10 bases between them. The CDR3 totals 13 residues. Germline CDR1 LGHNA, CDR2 YSLEER. The CDR3 sequence is CASSQGETGEQYF. CDR3 nucleotides: TGCGCCAGCAGCCAAGGTGAGACAGGCGAGCAGTACTTC.

The V and J genes are TRBV4-3 and TRBJ2-4, with a weak D call TRBD1 (7 bases). The CDR3 runs 15 residues. Trimming removed 0 bases at V and 8 bases at J, with 14 bases between. Germline V gene sequence: CDR1 LGHNA, CDR2 YSLEER. CDR3 DNA: TGCGCCAGCAGCCAAGATACCCAGGGGGGATACATTCAGTACTTC. It yields the protein CASSQDTQGGYIQYF.

The rearrangement joins TRBV28 to TRBJ2-2, with 7 positions matching TRBD1. Germline assignment: CDR1 MDHEN and CDR2 SYDVKM. The trim removed 8 bases at V and 1 base at J, leaving 1 base unmatched. The CDR3 is 13 amino acids. CDR3 sequence (DNA): TGTGCCAGCTCAGGGGGGAACACCGGGGAGCTGTTTTTT. The encoded protein is CASSGGNTGELFF. Variable domain in full (rest from reference TRBV28 and TRBJ2-2): DVKVTQSSRYLVKRTGEKVFLECVQDMDHENMFWYRQDPGLGLRLIYFSYDVKMKEKGDIPEGYSVSREKKERFSLILESASTNQTSMYLCASSGGNTGELFFGEGSRLTVL.

The rearrangement links TRBV7-2 to TRBJ1-1; perhaps TRBD1 as D (6 bases). V lost 0 bases and J 7 bases, leaving 12 bases between the germline ends. Germline assignment: CDR1 SGHTA and CDR2 FQGNSA. The CDR3 has 14 residues. The CDR3 bases are TGTGCCAGCAGCTTAGCGGCGGGGGGCTTTGAAGCTTTCTTT. Protein sequence: CASSLAAGGFEAFF.

There are a few counts of this clonotype. This sequence joins TRBV20-1 and TRBJ1-2; no clear D. Deletions cut 3 bases from V and 1 base from J, with 9 bases between. This CDR3 is 13 amino acids long. The V gene's germline CDR1 is DFQATT and CDR2 SNEGSKA (reference sequence). As DNA, the CDR3 is TGCAGTGCTAGTAGTCCCTTTAACTATGGCTACACCTTC. Translating it yields CSASSPFNYGYTF.

The chain employs TRBV5-5 and TRBJ2-5, with D unclear. This CDR3 has 14 residues. Germline V gives CDR1 SGHKS, CDR2 YYEKEE (reference sequence). Trimming took 2 bases from V and 1 from J, leaving 9 bases between them. DNA for the CDR3: TGTGCCAGCAGCTTCCCGGGTCTCCAAGAGACCCAGTACTTC. Residues: CASSFPGLQETQYF.

This clonotype was counted between two and nine times. V gene TRBV30 combines with J gene TRBJ2-1; TRBD2 agrees at 13 bases. The CDR3 sequence is 15 residues long. With 2 bases clipped from V and 10 bases from J, the junction kept 8 bases outside the gene matches. Germline CDR1 reads GTSNPN; CDR2 reads SVGIG (reference sequence). In DNA, the CDR3 is TGTGCCTGGAGTCGGACTAGCGGGGGCCTCGGGGAGCAGTTCTTC. Its protein is CAWSRTSGGLGEQFF.

This clonotype was counted a few times. CDR3: CASSQEDTGGSFNYGYTF. CDR3 DNA sequence: TGCGCCAGCAGCCAAGAGGATACAGGGGGATCCTTTAACTATGGCTACACCTTC. This sequence joins TRBV4-3 and TRBJ1-2; TRBD1 agrees at 8 bases. CDR1 and CDR2 (germline): LGHNA, YSLEER. After removal of 0 bases from V and 1 base from J, the junction contained 10 bases not matched to a gene. The CDR3 length is 18 residues.

The table lists this clonotype with a few counts. The chain uses TRBV6-5 and TRBJ1-4; weak D call: TRBD1 (5 bases). The length of the CDR3 is 16 residues. V lost 0 bases to trimming and J lost 0 bases, with 8 bases between them. Germline CDR1 is MNHEY and CDR2 is SVGAGI. In DNA, the CDR3 is TGTGCCAGCAGTTACTCGGGCAGGGCAACTAATGAAAAACTGTTTTTT. It specifies CASSYSGRATNEKLFF.

The V and J genes are TRBV6-5 and TRBJ1-3; 8 bases are shared with TRBD1. J gave up 14 bases and V 5 bases, and 5 bases lay outside the gene matches. Germline-derived CDR1 and CDR2 are MNHEY and SVGAGI. There are 11 residues in the CDR3. Here the CDR3 reads CASSRGQGLYF. CDR3 DNA sequence: TGTGCCAGCAGTCGCGGACAGGGCTTATATTTT.

The CDR3 loop is CASSPMGERHGYTF. The CDR3 DNA reads TGTGCCAGCAGCCCTATGGGAGAACGTCATGGCTACACCTTC. V and J are TRBV5-6 and TRBJ1-2, with D unclear. The germline gives CDR1 SGHDT, CDR2 YYEEEE. CDR3 size: 14 residues. V shed 4 bases and J shed 6 bases, with 16 bases lying between them.

This chain uses TRBV9 with TRBJ1-1; D remains ambiguous. Trimming pared 5 bases from V and 7 bases from J, leaving 18 bases between. Germline loops: CDR1 SGDLS, CDR2 YYNGEE. The CDR3 spans 14 residues. Here the CDR3 reads CASSLSGGGNEAFF. The DNA of the CDR3 is TGTGCCAGCAGTCTTTCAGGTGGAGGAAATGAAGCTTTCTTT.